This T cell receptor (beta chain) is from a study of chemoradiotherapy in HPV16-positive cancers. Study context: Candidate HPV-specific T-cell clones and common TCR motifs came from functional assays in two HPV16-positive patients. Findings and limits, study-wide: Non-HPV-specific T cells did not expand in tumors during treatment, whereas candidate HPV-specific clones and E7-related motifs did.

Over chemoradiotherapy, repertoires were sampled more than once. The germline gives CDR1 MNHNS, CDR2 SASEGT. The length of the CDR3 is 11 residues. Remarks on this clone: The antigen remains unidentified. At one end the junction does not follow the germline gene, possibly because of a read error.

The protocol was immunoSEQ multiplex PCR, while the TCRdb copy is restricted to in-frame clones and leaves out a portion. The data contain 30,000 to 50,000 clones, around 82% of them seen just once; the ten biggest clones take up over 5%. The rearrangement uses TRBV6-1 and TRBJ1-2; D remains ambiguous. The sequences come from blood, collected from a patient who underwent chemoradiotherapy. This TCR came from a human donor with HPV-associated anogenital cancer. CDR3 protein: CASSEGNLLPF. The CDR3 DNA reads TGTGCCAGCAGTGAAGGGAACCTTTTGCCCTTC.